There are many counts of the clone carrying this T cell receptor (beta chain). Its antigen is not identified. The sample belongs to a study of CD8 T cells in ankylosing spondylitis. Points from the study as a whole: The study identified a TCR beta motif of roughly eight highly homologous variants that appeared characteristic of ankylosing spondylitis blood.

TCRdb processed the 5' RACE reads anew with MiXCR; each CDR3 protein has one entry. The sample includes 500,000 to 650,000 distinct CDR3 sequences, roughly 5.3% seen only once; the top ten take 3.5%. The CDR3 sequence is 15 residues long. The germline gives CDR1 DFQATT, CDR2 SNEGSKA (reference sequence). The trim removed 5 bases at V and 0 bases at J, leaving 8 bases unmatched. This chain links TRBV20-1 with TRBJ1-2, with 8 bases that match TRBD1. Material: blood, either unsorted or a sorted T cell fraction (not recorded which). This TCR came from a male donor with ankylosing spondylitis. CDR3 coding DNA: TGCAGTGCTCCCGGGACAGGCTACTCTAACTATGGCTACACCTTC. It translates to CSAPGTGYSNYGYTF.